The 27 T cell receptor beta chains below come from one sample, sequenced in a study of blood T cell repertoires in COVID-19. Libraries were prepared by immunoSEQ multiplex PCR; TCRdb keeps only in-frame clonotypes and omits some of them. The sample comprises about 250,000 clones, around 88% of which are singletons, and approximately 1.3% rests with the top ten. Specimen: peripheral blood. These receptors all stem from a man older than 75 with acute or convalescent COVID-19.

The V and J genes are TRBV5-4 and TRBJ1-2, with D perhaps matching TRBD1 (6 bases). The germline V and J ends were trimmed by 2 bases and 4 bases, with 18 bases remaining between them. Germline CDR1 reads SGHNT; CDR2 reads YYREEE (reference sequence). This CDR3 contains 16 residues. In DNA, the CDR3 is TGTGCCAGCAGCTTAGGGGGGGCAGGGGAAATCTATGGCTACACCTTC. Residues: CASSLGGAGEIYGYTF.

This clone was seen once. The chain recombines TRBV14 with TRBJ2-2; a possible D gene is TRBD1 (5 bases). This CDR3 is 13 amino acids long. The germline CDR1 and CDR2 sequences are SGHDN and FVKESK. The V and J ends lost 6 bases and 1 base respectively, with 6 bases between them. The CDR3 DNA follows: TGTGCCAGCAGACAGGTGAACACCGGGGAGCTGTTTTTT. Protein product: CASRQVNTGELFF.

V usage is TRBV6-2 or TRBV6-3 and J usage is TRBJ2-3; 8 positions match TRBD2. CDR1 is MNHEY and CDR2 is SVGEGT in the germline V gene. The J segment lost 4 bases and the V segment lost 9 bases, leaving 9 bases of the junction unmatched. The CDR3 loop spans 14 amino acids. The CDR3 DNA reads TGTGCCAGTACCCCTAGCGGGCGGCCAGATACGCAGTATTTT. The encoded protein is CASTPSGRPDTQYF.

The gene calls are TRBV5-3 and TRBJ2-1; TRBD1 is a possible D gene (5 bases). TRBV5-3 is treated as an ORF (open reading frame) with a function not yet certain. The CDR3 covers 14 residues. Trimming pared 3 bases from V and 4 bases from J, leaving 11 bases between. The CDR3 sequence: CARSSPTDYNEQFF. The CDR3 coding sequence is TGTGCCAGAAGCTCCCCGACAGATTACAATGAGCAGTTCTTC.

The chain has TRBV9 and TRBJ2-2, with a possible D match to TRBD2 (6 bases). V shed 0 bases and J shed 5 bases, with 11 bases lying between them. The CDR3 is 15 amino acids. Germline CDR1 SGDLS, CDR2 YYNGEE. In DNA, the CDR3 is TGTGCCAGCAGCGTAGGGGGAGGACGGACCGGGGAGCTGTTTTTT. Its protein is CASSVGGGRTGELFF.

The chain is built from TRBV4-3 and TRBJ2-5, with 7 positions matching TRBD1. The J segment lost 2 bases and the V segment lost 4 bases, leaving 16 bases of the junction unmatched. CDR3 size: 18 residues. Per the germline V gene, CDR1 is LGHNA and CDR2 is YSLEER. Here the CDR3 DNA reads TGCGCCAGCAGCCTAACCTATCGGACCGGGACAGAACAAGAGACCCAGTACTTC. Amino acid sequence: CASSLTYRTGTEQETQYF.

V and J are TRBV7-2 and TRBJ2-7; 11 nucleotides align to TRBD2. The germline CDR1 and CDR2 sequences are SGHTA and FQGNSA. The CDR3 consists of 14 residues. Unmatched junction bases numbered 5, after V lost 5 bases and J lost 5 bases. CDR3 nucleotides: TGTGCCAGCAGCCCTACTAGCGGGAGAAACGAGCAGTACTTC. Encoded protein: CASSPTSGRNEQYF. The whole variable domain, remainder taken from reference TRBV7-2 and TRBJ2-7, is GAGVSQSPSNKVTEKGKDVELRCDPISGHTALYWYRQSLGQGLEFLIYFQGNSAPDKSGLPSDRFSAERTGGSVSTLTIQRTQQEDSAVYLCASSPTSGRNEQYFGPGTRLTVT.

This sequence joins TRBV11-2 and TRBJ1-2; the match to TRBD1 covers 8 bases. V shed 8 bases and J 3 bases; nucleotides not matched to a gene: 5. The CDR3 runs 13 residues. Germline loops: CDR1 SGHAT, CDR2 FQNNGV. CDR3 amino acids: CASAPGGHYGYTF. The CDR3 bases are TGTGCCAGCGCCCCAGGGGGCCACTATGGCTACACCTTC.

This clone was recorded only once. The V gene is TRBV7-2, the J gene TRBJ2-5; the D gene is possibly TRBD1 (5 bases). The CDR3 extends over 14 amino acids. V lost 2 bases and J 0 bases, leaving 7 bases between the germline ends. Germline-derived CDR1 and CDR2 are SGHTA and FQGNSA. The CDR3 DNA reads TGTGCCAGCAGCTTAAAGGGGCACCAAGAGACCCAGTACTTC. It is translated as CASSLKGHQETQYF.

The chain links TRBV9 to TRBJ2-2; TRBD1 is a possible D gene (6 bases). V was trimmed by 0 bases and J by 7 bases, leaving 13 bases between them. Germline CDR1 reads SGDLS; CDR2 reads YYNGEE. The CDR3 covers 15 residues. CDR3 nucleotide sequence: TGTGCCAGCAGCGTAGATGGGGGCCGGATCGGGGAGCTGTTTTTT. This encodes CASSVDGGRIGELFF.

This rearrangement joins TRBV19 to TRBJ1-3, with D maybe TRBD1 (5 bases). Trimming stripped 5 bases from V and 2 bases from J, with 16 bases between. The CDR3 covers 16 residues. Germline V lookup: CDR1 LNHDA, CDR2 SQIVND (reference sequence). The CDR3 protein is CASSSLQEMAGNTIYF. The CDR3 DNA is TGTGCCAGTAGTTCCTTACAGGAGATGGCTGGAAACACCATATATTTT.

Only one count was recorded for this clone. The chain is built from TRBV7-9 and TRBJ1-6; D gene uncertain. Trimming left V 0 bases short and J 13 bases short, with 7 bases between. There are 12 residues in the CDR3. Germline loops: CDR1 SEHNR, CDR2 FQNEAQ (reference sequence). CDR3 sequence: CASSLAHEPLHF. The DNA of the CDR3 is TGTGCCAGCAGCTTAGCGCACGAGCCCCTCCACTTT.

The chain joins TRBV9 to TRBJ1-1; D may be TRBD1 (6 bases). This CDR3 has 14 residues. The germline V gene encodes CDR1 SGDLS and CDR2 YYNGEE. Trimming cost V 0 bases and J 7 bases, with 13 bases left between them. The DNA for the CDR3 is TGTGCCAGCAGCGTAGGTCCGGACAGTCATGAAGCTTTCTTT. It specifies CASSVGPDSHEAFF.

This chain links TRBV6-5 with TRBJ1-5; no reliable D call. This CDR3 contains 14 residues. Per germline, CDR1 MNHEY and CDR2 SVGAGI. Trimming took 8 bases from V and 4 from J, leaving 15 bases between them. As DNA, the CDR3 is TGTGCCAGCCGTCCCGTGGGGAGGAATCAGCCCCAGCATTTT. This gives the protein CASRPVGRNQPQHF.

The chain uses TRBV3-1 (or the pseudogene TRBV3-2) and TRBJ1-6; tentatively, D is TRBD1 (5 bases). Trimming left V 0 bases short and J 5 bases short, with 8 bases between. Germline-derived CDR1 and CDR2 are LGHDT and YNNKEL (reference sequence). This CDR3 has 15 amino acids. The CDR3 protein is CASSQEHRNNSPLHF. CDR3 coding DNA: TGTGCCAGCAGCCAAGAGCACAGGAATAATTCACCCCTCCACTTT.

CDR3 protein: CSVTPGQGNTEAFF. CDR3 nucleotide sequence: TGCAGCGTTACCCCGGGACAGGGGAACACTGAAGCTTTCTTT. The rearrangement links TRBV29-1 to TRBJ1-1; 9 bases map to TRBD1. Germline trimming cut 5 bases from V and 1 base from J; bases unmatched to any gene: 5. The CDR3 consists of 14 residues. CDR1 and CDR2 from the germline V gene are SQVTM and ANQGSEA.

The chain couples TRBV18 to TRBJ2-3; 7 bases align to TRBD2. The CDR3 runs 15 residues. The germline V gene encodes CDR1 KGHSH and CDR2 LQKENI. V was pared by 1 base and J by 6 bases, with 7 bases of the junction left unmatched. CDR3 sequence: CASSPLDSGYDTQYF. The CDR3 bases are TGTGCCAGCTCACCACTGGATAGCGGGTATGATACGCAGTATTTT.

The chain couples TRBV2 to TRBJ1-1; D not resolved. There are 14 residues in the CDR3. Germline V gives CDR1 SNHLY, CDR2 FYNNEI. V lost 3 bases and J 0 bases, leaving 8 bases between the germline ends. In nucleotides, the CDR3 is TGTGCCAGCAGTGAGTGGCAGTTGAACACTGAAGCTTTCTTT. Translated: CASSEWQLNTEAFF.

This chain joins TRBV19 and TRBJ1-4; 7 bases are a match to TRBD1. Germline CDR1 LNHDA, CDR2 SQIVND (reference sequence). The V segment lost 8 bases and the J segment 7 bases; nucleotides outside the gene matches: 10. The CDR3 covers 14 residues. The DNA for the CDR3 is TGTGCCAGTCATGCAACAGGGACAGCTGAAAAACTGTTTTTT. Translating gives CASHATGTAEKLFF.

CDR3 sequence: CASSLLSVTDTQYF. The CDR3 nucleotides read TGTGCCAGCAGCTTACTTAGCGTCACAGATACGCAGTATTTT. This chain links TRBV7-2 with TRBJ2-3; D perhaps matches TRBD2 (5 bases). The CDR3 totals 14 residues. Germline CDR1 and CDR2: SGHTA and FQGNSA. V was cut by 2 bases and J by 2 bases, with 8 bases left in between.

This chain joins TRBV7-9 and TRBJ2-3; 7 bases agree with TRBD1. Germline V lookup: CDR1 SEHNR, CDR2 FQNEAQ (reference sequence). J was trimmed by 5 bases and V by 5 bases; bases with no gene match: 1. CDR3 length: 12 amino acids. The CDR3 protein is CASSHRGDTQYF. CDR3 DNA: TGTGCCAGCAGCCACAGGGGAGATACGCAGTATTTT.

This chain uses TRBV29-1 with TRBJ1-2; TRBD1 matches 7 bases. The germline gives CDR1 SQVTM, CDR2 ANQGSEA. Trimming removed 2 bases from V and 2 bases from J; junction bases left unmatched: 2. This CDR3 contains 13 residues. As DNA, the CDR3 is TGCAGCGTTGAATTAGGGGGCAACTATGGCTACACCTTC. Its translation: CSVELGGNYGYTF.

The chain employs TRBV19 and TRBJ2-3; 13 bases agree with TRBD2. The junction had 24 bases not matched to a gene; V was cut back by 6 bases and J by 0 bases. CDR3 length: 23 residues. Germline CDR1 is LNHDA and CDR2 is SQIVND (reference sequence). CDR3 bases: TGTGCCAGTAGGCTACTAGCGGGAGGGCGAGGGGACCCTGGTGACTTTAGCACAGATACGCAGTATTTT. Its protein is CASRLLAGGRGDPGDFSTDTQYF.

The chain combines TRBV18 with TRBJ2-2; D possibly corresponds to TRBD2 (6 bases). The CDR3 length is 14 residues. V lost 6 bases, J lost 4 bases, and 12 bases lay in between. CDR1 is KGHSH, CDR2 LQKENI, per germline. The chain's CDR3 is CASSFGGPTGELFF. CDR3 nucleotides: TGTGCCAGCTCCTTTGGAGGGCCCACCGGGGAGCTGTTTTTT.

CDR3 sequence (DNA): TGTGCCAGCAGCTACTCCCCTGGGGACAGGGGAGGGCAGTTCTTC. This translates into CASSYSPGDRGGQFF. The V call is TRBV7-9, the J call TRBJ2-1, with 10 bases fitting TRBD1. After removal of 4 bases from V and 12 bases from J, the junction contained 12 bases not matched to a gene. Germline CDR1 SEHNR, CDR2 FQNEAQ (reference sequence). The CDR3 contains 15 residues.

The J gene is TRBJ2-3, the V gene TRBV6-5; 8 bases are shared with TRBD1. Germline V gene data show CDR1 as MNHEY and CDR2 as SVGAGI. Germline trimming cut 2 bases from V and 3 bases from J; bases unmatched to any gene: 4. The CDR3 spans 15 residues. CDR3 residues: CASSYDRGWTDTQYF. The CDR3 nucleotides are TGTGCCAGCAGTTACGACAGGGGTTGGACAGATACGCAGTATTTT.

The sample holds a few counts of this clone. This chain connects TRBV7-7 to TRBJ2-5, with 7 bases that match TRBD1. This CDR3 has 13 amino acids. In germline, CDR1 is SSHAT, CDR2 FNYEAQ (reference sequence). The J segment lost 5 bases and the V segment lost 5 bases, leaving 5 bases of the junction unmatched. The CDR3 region is CASSVDRDETQYF. The CDR3 DNA reads TGTGCCAGCAGCGTCGACAGGGACGAGACCCAGTACTTC.